These 29 T cell receptor beta chains originate from one sample sequenced in a study of OX40 agonist ivuxolimab in advanced cancers. Sequenced by immunoSEQ multiplex PCR; TCRdb stores in-frame clones only, minus some. The sample consists of some 60,000 clones, 65% to 85% of them appearing once. Sample: CD4+ or CD8+ T cells sorted from blood, taken in a trial of the OX40 agonist ivuxolimab. These receptors were taken from an adult with an advanced solid tumor such as melanoma, head and neck, liver or kidney cancer.

The rearrangement joins TRBV5-5 to TRBJ2-7, with D possibly matching TRBD1 (6 bases). The CDR3 has 19 amino acids. V was shortened by 1 base and J by 3 bases, with 26 bases between the two germline ends. CDR1 SGHKS and CDR2 YYEKEE come from the germline V gene (reference sequence). CDR3 sequence: CASSLPHLTGTIAGYEQYF. The CDR3, as DNA: TGTGCCAGCAGCTTGCCCCACCTGACAGGTACCATCGCAGGCTACGAGCAGTACTTC.

The chain carries TRBV5-1 and TRBJ2-6, with TRBD1 matching 12 bases. The CDR3 is 17 residues long. The trim removed 5 bases at V and 4 bases at J, leaving 7 bases unmatched. CDR1 is SGHRS and CDR2 is YFSETQ in the germline V gene. The CDR3 here is CASRGQGASGGANVLTF. CDR3 in DNA: TGCGCCAGCAGGGGACAGGGGGCATCGGGCGGGGCCAACGTCCTGACTTTC.

This clone occurred once. This sequence joins TRBV7-3 and TRBJ2-1, with 13 bases aligning to TRBD2. Germline V gene lookup returns CDR1 SGHTA and CDR2 FQGTGA. J lost 4 bases, V lost 4 bases, and 1 base had no gene match. The CDR3 is 15 amino acids. CDR3 DNA sequence: TGTGCCAGCAGCTCACTAGCGGGGGGGTACAATGAGCAGTTCTTC. This codes for CASSSLAGGYNEQFF.

This rearrangement joins TRBV6-5 to TRBJ2-7, with D perhaps assigned TRBD1 or TRBD2 (5 bases each). From germline, CDR1 is MNHEY and CDR2 SVGAGI. Trimming removed 9 bases at V and 3 bases at J, with 15 bases between. This CDR3 is built from 13 residues. CDR3 nucleotides: TGTGCCAGTCATAGGGACGGTCACTACGAGCAGTACGTC. The encoded protein is CASHRDGHYEQYV.

The genes are TRBV25-1 and TRBJ2-3; no firm D call. This CDR3 comprises 9 residues. The germline V gene has CDR1 MGHDK and CDR2 SYGVNS. CDR3 loop: CATRDTQYF. CDR3 nucleotide sequence: TGTGCTACTCGAGATACGCAGTATTTT.

The chain uses TRBV7-9 and TRBJ2-3, with no clear D. The V gene lost 1 base and the J gene lost 6 bases, with 8 bases spanning the gap. CDR3 length: 13 amino acids. The germline CDR1 and CDR2 sequences are SEHNR and FQNEAQ (reference sequence). The CDR3 DNA follows: TGTGCCAGCAGCTTAGATTACCCGGATACGCAGTATTTT. Translation gives CASSLDYPDTQYF.

This clone was picked up a small number of times. The rearrangement links TRBV9 to TRBJ2-2, with 7 bases aligning to TRBD2. The germline CDR1 and CDR2 sequences are SGDLS and YYNGEE. The CDR3 spans 15 residues. Germline trimming cut 0 bases from V and 5 bases from J; bases unmatched to any gene: 4. CDR3 sequence reads: CASSVAGRPTGELFF. In DNA form, the CDR3 reads TGTGCCAGCAGCGTAGCCGGGAGGCCGACCGGGGAGCTGTTTTTT.

The V gene is TRBV6-5, the J gene TRBJ1-2; 9 bases align to TRBD1. V lost 2 bases to trimming and J lost 5 bases; unmatched junction nucleotides: 6. Germline lookup yields CDR1 MNHEY and CDR2 SVGAGI. The CDR3 length is 15 residues. The chain's CDR3 is CASSYTQGAGYGYTF. In nucleotides, the CDR3 is TGTGCCAGCAGTTACACACAGGGGGCTGGGTATGGCTACACCTTC.

This clone was detected once. The chain has TRBV5-4 and TRBJ2-5; the match to TRBD1 covers 9 bases. There are 16 residues in the CDR3. Germline V gives CDR1 SGHNT, CDR2 YYREEE (reference sequence). Germline trimming cut 4 bases from V and 4 bases from J; bases unmatched to any gene: 11. The DNA of the CDR3 is TGTGCCAGCAGCGGGGGGACAGGGTATTCACGAGAGACCCAGTACTTC. The encoded protein is CASSGGTGYSRETQYF.

The chain joins TRBV11-2 to TRBJ2-5, with D perhaps matching TRBD2 (6 bases). Deletions cut 1 base from V and 0 bases from J, with 15 bases between. This CDR3 has 17 amino acids. Germline V gene data show CDR1 as SGHAT and CDR2 as FQNNGV. In DNA, the CDR3 is TGTGCCAGCAGCTTAGGAACGCGGGGTGGGGACCAAGAGACCCAGTACTTC. Translation gives CASSLGTRGGDQETQYF.

The rearrangement joins TRBV18 to TRBJ2-7; 10 nucleotides line up with TRBD1. The CDR3 extends over 15 amino acids. V lost 6 bases to trimming and J lost 4 bases; unmatched junction nucleotides: 9. In germline, CDR1 is KGHSH, CDR2 LQKENI. The CDR3 reads CASSLDRGRWYEQYV. CDR3 bases: TGTGCCAGCTCCCTCGACAGGGGGCGGTGGTACGAGCAGTACGTC.

The chain uses TRBV5-1 and TRBJ1-2; the D gene is possibly TRBD1 (6 bases). This CDR3 is built from 13 residues. Trimming stripped 2 bases from V and 2 bases from J, with 7 bases between. Germline V gene sequence: CDR1 SGHRS, CDR2 YFSETQ. The CDR3 region has the DNA TGCGCCAGCAGCTTAGACAGGAACTATGGCTACACCTTC. Amino acid sequence: CASSLDRNYGYTF.

CDR3 in DNA: TGTGCCAGCAGCCTCAGGGGGATGAACACTGAAGCTTTCTTT. Encoded protein: CASSLRGMNTEAFF. This chain connects TRBV11-3 to TRBJ1-1, with 7 positions matching TRBD1. Germline values: CDR1 SGHNT, CDR2 YENEEA. CDR3 length equals 14 residues. After removal of 5 bases from V and 0 bases from J, the junction contained 3 bases not matched to a gene.

J is TRBJ2-5 and V is TRBV5-4; the match to TRBD2 covers 13 bases. J was trimmed by 5 bases and V by 1 base; bases with no gene match: 2. This CDR3 is 15 amino acids long. CDR1 and CDR2 from the germline V gene are SGHNT and YYREEE (reference sequence). CDR3 coding DNA: TGTGCCAGCAGCTTGTGGACTAGCGGGAGTGAGACCCAGTACTTC. Amino acid sequence: CASSLWTSGSETQYF.

This clone was counted a single time. The chain carries TRBV7-2 and TRBJ2-2; possibly TRBD1 for D (5 bases). V was trimmed by 1 base and J by 4 bases, leaving 13 bases between them. The CDR3 covers 16 residues. Germline-derived CDR1 and CDR2 are SGHTA and FQGNSA. The CDR3 spells CASSLEALRGTGELFF. The CDR3 coding sequence is TGTGCCAGCAGCTTAGAAGCACTAAGGGGCACCGGGGAGCTGTTTTTT. Combining the CDR3 with reference TRBV7-2 and TRBJ2-2 gives the whole variable domain GAGVSQSPSNKVTEKGKDVELRCDPISGHTALYWYRQSLGQGLEFLIYFQGNSAPDKSGLPSDRFSAERTGGSVSTLTIQRTQQEDSAVYLCASSLEALRGTGELFFGEGSRLTVL.

V usage is TRBV7-6 and J usage is TRBJ2-2, with unresolved D. CDR3 length: 14 amino acids. Per germline, CDR1 SGHVS and CDR2 FNYEAQ. V lost 4 bases, J lost 6 bases, and 12 bases lay in between. The CDR3 DNA reads as TGTGCCAGCAGCTCCGCCGCAGGATCCGGGGAGCTGTTTTTT. It encodes CASSSAAGSGELFF.

The CDR3 reads CASSSRSGPGELFF. As DNA, the CDR3 is TGTGCCAGCAGCTCCCGCTCGGGCCCCGGGGAGCTGTTTTTT. The rearrangement links TRBV7-3 to TRBJ2-2; D is uncertain. V was shortened by 4 bases and J by 6 bases, with 12 bases between the two germline ends. The CDR3 is 14 amino acids. The germline V gene encodes CDR1 SGHTA and CDR2 FQGTGA.

The chain recombines TRBV5-4 with TRBJ1-2; tentatively, D is TRBD1 (6 bases). The germline CDR1 and CDR2 sequences are SGHNT and YYREEE (reference sequence). Trimming took 2 bases from V and 0 from J, leaving 11 bases between them. The CDR3 totals 15 residues. The CDR3: CASSLTHRANYGYTF. The CDR3 DNA follows: TGTGCCAGCAGCTTAACCCACAGGGCTAACTATGGCTACACCTTC. Filled out from reference TRBV5-4 and TRBJ1-2, the complete variable domain reads ETGVTQSPTHLIKTRGQQVTLRCSSQSGHNTVSWYQQALGQGPQFIFQYYREEENGRGNFPPRFSGLQFPNYSSELNVNALELDDSALYLCASSLTHRANYGYTFGSGTRLTVV.

Regarding this clone: The same CDR3 can be traced to other DNA sequences in this sample. The rearrangement uses TRBV5-6 and TRBJ1-1; possibly TRBD1 for D (5 bases). Deletions cut 4 bases from V and 2 bases from J, with 9 bases between. The CDR3 is 13 residues long. The V gene's germline CDR1 is SGHDT and CDR2 YYEEEE. The CDR3 sequence is CASSTTVNTEAFF. In nucleotides, the CDR3 is TGTGCCAGCAGCACGACAGTTAACACTGAAGCTTTCTTT.

This clone has just one count. CDR3 DNA: TGCGCCAGCAGCTCCCTGGTTGGTAATACTGAAGCTTTCTTT. This sequence encodes CASSSLVGNTEAFF. The V call is TRBV5-1, the J call TRBJ1-1; the D is unclear. This CDR3 spans 14 amino acids. Trimming stripped 3 bases from V and 5 bases from J, with 14 bases between. CDR1 is SGHRS and CDR2 is YFSETQ in the germline V gene.

The chain is built from TRBV5-8 and TRBJ2-4; D is possibly TRBD1 (5 bases). Trimming removed 2 bases at V and 9 bases at J, with 15 bases between. This CDR3 region has 14 residues. Germline V gives CDR1 SGHTS, CDR2 YDEGEE. The DNA for the CDR3 is TGTGCCAGCAGCTTAGCACCAGGGCTCGGCATTCAGTACTTC. Protein: CASSLAPGLGIQYF.

CDR3 nucleotides: TGCGCCAGCAGCTCAAACTCGGGAGGGGTGGATACGCAGTATTTT. This sequence encodes CASSSNSGGVDTQYF. This chain links TRBV5-1 with TRBJ2-3; 8 bases align to TRBD2. J gave up 6 bases and V 3 bases, and 9 bases lay outside the gene matches. The CDR3 spans 15 residues. CDR1 SGHRS and CDR2 YFSETQ come from the germline V gene. Full variable domain (rest looked up from reference TRBV5-1 and TRBJ2-3): KAGVTQTPRYLIKTRGQQVTLSCSPISGHRSVSWYQQTPGQGLQFLFEYFSETQRNKGNFPGRFSGRQFSNSRSEMNVSTLELGDSALYLCASSSNSGGVDTQYFGPGTRLTVL.

V and J are TRBV27 and TRBJ2-3; no reliable D call. V was trimmed by 0 bases and J by 3 bases, leaving 4 bases between them. The length of the CDR3 is 13 residues. Germline CDR1 MNHEY, CDR2 SMNVEV (reference sequence). CDR3: CASSLSSTDTQYF. CDR3 in DNA: TGTGCCAGCAGTTTATCCAGTACAGATACGCAGTATTTT.

The gene calls are TRBV7-9 and TRBJ2-1; TRBD1 might be the D (5 bases). The CDR3 runs 12 residues. V lost 5 bases and J lost 7, with 9 bases in between. Germline CDR1 is SEHNR and CDR2 is FQNEAQ (reference sequence). CDR3 protein: CASSPDSNEQFF. The DNA of the CDR3 is TGTGCCAGCAGCCCCGACAGTAATGAGCAGTTCTTC.

The chain uses TRBV7-2 and TRBJ2-7, with a weak D call TRBD2 (6 bases). The CDR3 spans 14 residues. Germline-derived CDR1 and CDR2 are SGHTA and FQGNSA. Trimming took off 2 bases at V and 6 bases at J, with 14 bases between the two ends. DNA for the CDR3: TGTGCCAGCAGCTTATGGCGGGGAATCGGCGAGCAGTACTTC. Amino acid sequence: CASSLWRGIGEQYF.

This clone was detected a few times. The chain combines TRBV7-8 with TRBJ2-7; 8 bases map to TRBD2. Trimming at V came to 1 base and at J to 4 bases, leaving 0 bases not matched to a gene. Germline loops: CDR1 SGHVS, CDR2 FQNEAQ. The CDR3 spans 13 residues. The CDR3 here is CASSLEREYEQYV. CDR3 in DNA: TGTGCCAGCAGCTTAGAGCGGGAGTACGAGCAGTACGTC.

This chain joins TRBV7-7 and TRBJ2-1, with 10 nucleotides matching TRBD2. The J segment lost 2 bases and the V segment lost 5 bases, leaving 3 bases of the junction unmatched. This CDR3 is built from 15 residues. From germline, CDR1 is SSHAT and CDR2 FNYEAQ (reference sequence). The CDR3 DNA is TGTGCCAGCAGCAGAGGACTAGCGGCCTACAATGAGCAGTTCTTC. Its protein product is CASSRGLAAYNEQFF. The full variable domain, in which reference TRBV7-7 and TRBJ2-1 provide the parts outside the CDR3, is GAGVSQSPRYKVTKRGQDVTLRCDPISSHATLYWYQQALGQGPEFLTYFNYEAQPDKSGLPSDRFSAERPEGSISTLTIQRTEQRDSAMYRCASSRGLAAYNEQFFGPGTRLTVL.

This clone was observed a single time. V is TRBV4-1 and J is TRBJ1-2, with D hard to call. The CDR3 spans 15 residues. Germline V gene lookup returns CDR1 MGHRA and CDR2 YSYEKL. V gave up 3 bases and J gave up 1 base, with 12 bases separating them. The chain's CDR3 is CASSQDLYLNYGYTF. CDR3 DNA: TGCGCCAGCAGCCAGGACCTGTATCTTAACTATGGCTACACCTTC.

The V call is TRBV4-2, the J call TRBJ1-5; D is perhaps TRBD1 (6 bases). The CDR3 length is 14 residues. V lost 0 bases and J lost 10, with 13 bases in between. Per the germline V gene, CDR1 is LGHNA and CDR2 is YNFKEQ. The CDR3 coding sequence is TGTGCCAGCAGCCAAGACCGCAGGGGCAGCCCCCAGCATTTT. Residues: CASSQDRRGSPQHF.